This passage covers 18 T cell receptor beta chains from one sample sequenced in a study of beta chain features in type 1 diabetes. Notes on the study in general: In all four CD4+ subsets, TCRB CDR3 length was significantly, moderately reduced in type 1 diabetes.

These receptors lack a known antigen. The isolated RNA, all of it, was reverse transcribed, so expressed TCRB transcripts were what got sequenced. Assay used: immunoSEQ multiplex PCR; TCRdb lists only in-frame clones, some missing. The repertoire consists of about 230,000 clones, with 15% to 20% occurring once and the leading ten covering about 0.085%. The sequenced sample consisted of naive CD4+ T cells from blood. Receptors were obtained from a man aged 30-40 years with type 1 diabetes.

This clone has just a few counts. The chain couples TRBV11-2 to TRBJ2-3; 9 bases map to TRBD2. J lost 1 base, V lost 0 bases, and 14 bases had no gene match. The CDR3 has 20 amino acids. CDR1 is SGHAT, CDR2 FQNNGV, per germline. The CDR3 sequence: CASSLDRDSGLAIRTDTQYF. The CDR3 DNA follows: TGTGCCAGCAGCTTAGATCGGGACAGCGGACTAGCGATCCGCACAGATACGCAGTATTTT.

The chain couples TRBV7-2 to TRBJ1-5; 7 bases fit TRBD1. Trimming cost V 5 bases and J 7 bases; bases outside gene matches: 2. This CDR3 is built from 12 residues. Germline CDR1 reads SGHTA; CDR2 reads FQGNSA. This CDR3 reads CASSQGEQPQHF. The CDR3 DNA is TGTGCCAGCAGCCAGGGGGAGCAGCCCCAGCATTTT.

The chain combines TRBV7-6 with TRBJ2-7; possibly TRBD2 for D (5 bases). V was pared by 6 bases and J by 0 bases, with 15 bases between. From germline, CDR1 is SGHVS and CDR2 FNYEAQ. This CDR3 spans 15 amino acids. The CDR3, as DNA: TGTGCCAGCAGTCGTATGTCCGGGGACTCCTACGAGCAGTACTTC. Protein: CASSRMSGDSYEQYF.

This clone was recorded a few times. The same CDR3 is also encoded by other DNA sequences in this sample. The genes are TRBV30 and TRBJ2-3; no reliable D call. V was trimmed by 2 bases and J by 3 bases, leaving 0 bases between them. The germline V gene encodes CDR1 GTSNPN and CDR2 SVGIG (reference sequence). There are 10 residues in the CDR3. CDR3 bases: TGTGCCTGGAGTACAGATACGCAGTATTTT. Its translation: CAWSTDTQYF.

This clone was recorded a few times. The genes are TRBV30 and TRBJ2-1; the match to TRBD2 covers 13 bases. Germline CDR1 GTSNPN, CDR2 SVGIG (reference sequence). Unmatched junction bases numbered 10, after V lost 5 bases and J lost 9 bases. The CDR3 sequence is 15 residues long. Here the CDR3 reads CAWATGLAGVGEQFF. The CDR3 region has the DNA TGTGCCTGGGCCACTGGACTAGCGGGAGTAGGTGAGCAGTTCTTC. Looking up the rest from reference TRBV30 and TRBJ2-1 gives the full variable domain: SQTIHQWPATLVQPVGSPLSLECTVEGTSNPNLYWYRQAAGRGLQLLFYSVGIGQISSEVPQNLSASRPQDRQFILSSKKLLLSDSGFYLCAWATGLAGVGEQFFGPGTRLTVL.

The rearrangement links TRBV29-1 to TRBJ2-7; 13 nucleotides match TRBD2. V lost 4 bases to trimming and J lost 7 bases; unmatched junction nucleotides: 4. CDR1 and CDR2 (germline): SQVTM, ANQGSEA. This CDR3 is built from 13 residues. This CDR3 is CSVAGLAGREQYF. For the CDR3, the DNA is TGCAGCGTTGCGGGACTAGCGGGAAGGGAGCAGTACTTC.

V gene TRBV28 combines with J gene TRBJ2-4, with a weak D call TRBD2 (6 bases). Germline CDR1 is MDHEN and CDR2 is SYDVKM. CDR3 length: 14 residues. The V end was cut by 10 bases, the J end by 1 base, with 14 bases between. CDR3 protein: CANPGGLAKNIQYF. The CDR3 DNA reads TGTGCCAACCCCGGAGGGCTCGCCAAAAACATTCAGTACTTC.

The V call is TRBV7-9, the J call TRBJ2-7; 7 bases agree with TRBD1. Trimming removed 5 bases from V and 4 bases from J; junction bases left unmatched: 5. Per the germline V gene, CDR1 is SEHNR and CDR2 is FQNEAQ (reference sequence). The CDR3 contains 13 residues. The CDR3 here is CASSVDRVYEQYF. CDR3 DNA sequence: TGTGCCAGCAGCGTAGACAGGGTGTACGAGCAGTACTTC.

This chain links TRBV10-3 with TRBJ2-7; a weak D match, TRBD2 (6 bases). Germline CDR1 ENHRY, CDR2 SYGVKD. The CDR3 loop spans 14 amino acids. V was clipped by 4 bases and J by 3 bases, with 13 bases between them. The CDR3 DNA reads TGTGCCATCAGTGGAGTTAGCGGTTACTACGAGCAGTACTTC. Translating it yields CAISGVSGYYEQYF.

The chain links TRBV6-5 to TRBJ2-3; D remains ambiguous. CDR3 length: 16 amino acids. CDR1 is MNHEY and CDR2 is SVGAGI in the germline V gene. V was clipped by 3 bases and J by 1 base, with 14 bases between them. The chain's CDR3 is CASSYLGLPGTDTQYF. CDR3 bases: TGTGCCAGCAGTTATTTAGGTCTCCCAGGCACAGATACGCAGTATTTT.

This clone was found a few times. The rearrangement links TRBV7-9 to TRBJ2-7, with D possibly matching TRBD1 (5 bases). V was shortened by 0 bases and J by 2 bases, with 11 bases between the two germline ends. This CDR3 spans 15 amino acids. Per germline, CDR1 SEHNR and CDR2 FQNEAQ (reference sequence). Here the CDR3 reads CASSLARTRTYEQYF. CDR3 bases: TGTGCCAGCAGCTTAGCGAGGACAAGGACCTACGAGCAGTACTTC.

J is TRBJ2-7 and V is TRBV4-1, with D possibly being TRBD2 (5 bases). V was shortened by 4 bases and J by 2 bases, with 12 bases between the two germline ends. Germline CDR1 MGHRA, CDR2 YSYEKL. CDR3 length: 14 amino acids. The CDR3 sequence is CASSRGPATYEQYF. CDR3 nucleotide sequence: TGCGCCAGCAGCCGAGGGCCTGCTACCTACGAGCAGTACTTC.

This clone was recorded a few times. V is TRBV7-2 and J is TRBJ2-3; TRBD1 matches at 7 bases. V dropped 3 bases and J dropped 15; count of bases not matched to a gene: 6. CDR3 length: 11 amino acids. Looked up from germline, CDR1 is SGHTA and CDR2 is FQGNSA. The CDR3 loop is CASSLGQRSYF. For the CDR3, the DNA is TGTGCCAGCAGCTTGGGACAGCGATCCTATTTT.

V gene TRBV7-9 combines with J gene TRBJ1-5; perhaps TRBD1 as D (5 bases). Trimming cost V 2 bases and J 5 bases, with 10 bases left between them. Germline values: CDR1 SEHNR, CDR2 FQNEAQ (reference sequence). The length of the CDR3 is 14 residues. The CDR3 coding sequence is TGTGCCAGCAGCTTATGGGGCGTCGATCAGCCCCAGCATTTT. Its translation is CASSLWGVDQPQHF.

CDR3 protein: CASSLVAGPDTQYF. The CDR3 nucleotides are TGTGCCAGCAGCTTAGTTGCGGGTCCAGATACGCAGTATTTT. V gene TRBV7-2 combines with J gene TRBJ2-3; a possible D gene is TRBD2 (5 bases). Germline V lookup: CDR1 SGHTA, CDR2 FQGNSA. The V end lost 1 base, the J end lost 4 bases, and 9 bases lay between the germline ends. The CDR3 is made up of 14 amino acids.

This clone was seen a few times. This chain links TRBV5-7 with TRBJ2-7; 7 positions match TRBD1. TRBV5-7 is treated as an ORF (open reading frame) with a function not yet certain. The CDR3 runs to 15 residues. V dropped 4 bases and J dropped 0; count of bases not matched to a gene: 7. CDR3: CASSGVTGDSYEQYF. The CDR3 DNA is TGTGCCAGCAGCGGAGTTACAGGGGACTCCTACGAGCAGTACTTC.

This clone turned up a few times. The chain is built from TRBV9 and TRBJ2-7; tentative D call: TRBD1 (5 bases). Trimming cost V 4 bases and J 5 bases, with 16 bases left between them. CDR1 SGDLS and CDR2 YYNGEE come from the germline V gene. The CDR3 extends over 14 amino acids. The CDR3 reads CASSPSLGADEQYF. DNA of the CDR3: TGTGCCAGCAGCCCAAGCCTAGGGGCAGACGAGCAGTACTTC. Using reference TRBV9 and TRBJ2-7 for the parts outside the CDR3, the full variable domain is DSGVTQTPKHLITATGQRVTLRCSPRSGDLSVYWYQQSLDQGLQFLIQYYNGEERAKGNILERFSAQQFPDLHSELNLSSLELGDSALYFCASSPSLGADEQYFGPGTRLTVT.

The chain has TRBV29-1 and TRBJ2-5; a weak D match, TRBD2 (6 bases). The CDR3 spans 13 residues. Per germline, CDR1 SQVTM and CDR2 ANQGSEA. V lost 0 bases and J lost 9, with 14 bases in between. CDR3: CSVEDWQRGAQYF. The DNA of the CDR3 is TGCAGCGTTGAAGATTGGCAGCGCGGGGCCCAGTACTTC.